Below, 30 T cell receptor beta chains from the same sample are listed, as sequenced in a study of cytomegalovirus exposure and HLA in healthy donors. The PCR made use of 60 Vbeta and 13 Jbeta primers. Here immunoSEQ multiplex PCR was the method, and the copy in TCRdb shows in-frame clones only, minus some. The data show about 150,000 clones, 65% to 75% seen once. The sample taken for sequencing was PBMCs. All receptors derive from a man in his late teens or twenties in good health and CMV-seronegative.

The CDR3 reads CASSSALDKESGYTF. The CDR3 region has the DNA TGTGCCAGCAGCTCCGCCCTGGACAAGGAATCTGGCTACACCTTC. The V call is TRBV5-4, the J call TRBJ1-2, with D perhaps TRBD1 (5 bases). Germline-derived CDR1 and CDR2 are SGHNT and YYREEE (reference sequence). V shed 3 bases and J shed 7 bases, with 19 bases lying between them. The CDR3 spans 15 residues.

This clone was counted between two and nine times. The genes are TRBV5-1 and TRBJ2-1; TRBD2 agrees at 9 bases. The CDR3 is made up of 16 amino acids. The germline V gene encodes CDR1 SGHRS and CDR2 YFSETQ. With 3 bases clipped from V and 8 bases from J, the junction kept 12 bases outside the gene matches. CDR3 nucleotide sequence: TGCGCCAGCAGCTCAGGCGGGGGGGCCGCAGTACATGAGCAGTTCTTC. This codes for CASSSGGGAAVHEQFF.

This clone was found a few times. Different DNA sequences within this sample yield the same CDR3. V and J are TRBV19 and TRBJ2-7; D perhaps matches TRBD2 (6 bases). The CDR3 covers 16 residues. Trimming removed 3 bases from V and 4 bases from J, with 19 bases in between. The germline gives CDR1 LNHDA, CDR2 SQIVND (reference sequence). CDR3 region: CASSILVGIAAYEQYF. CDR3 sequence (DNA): TGTGCCAGTAGTATTTTGGTGGGAATAGCGGCATACGAGCAGTACTTC.

The CDR3 DNA reads as TGTGCCAGCAGTGGGAGCCAGGAGCCTGGAAACACCATATATTTT. Encoded protein: CASSGSQEPGNTIYF. This chain uses TRBV6-5 with TRBJ1-3; D call uncertain. The germline gives CDR1 MNHEY, CDR2 SVGAGI. This CDR3 comprises 15 residues. Trimming pared 5 bases from V and 2 bases from J, leaving 13 bases between.

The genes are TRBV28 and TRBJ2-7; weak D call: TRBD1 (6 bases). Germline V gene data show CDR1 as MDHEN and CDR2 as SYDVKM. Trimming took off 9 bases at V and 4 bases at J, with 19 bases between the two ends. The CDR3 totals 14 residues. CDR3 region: CASEGQGSRYEQYV. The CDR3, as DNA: TGTGCCAGTGAGGGGCAGGGGAGTAGGTACGAGCAGTACGTC.

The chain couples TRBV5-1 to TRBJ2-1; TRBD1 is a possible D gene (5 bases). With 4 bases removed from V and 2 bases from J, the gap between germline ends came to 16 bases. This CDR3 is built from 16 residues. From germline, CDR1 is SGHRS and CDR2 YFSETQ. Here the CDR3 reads CASSRYTGKTYNEQFF. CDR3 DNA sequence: TGCGCCAGCAGCAGATATACAGGAAAAACCTACAATGAGCAGTTCTTC.

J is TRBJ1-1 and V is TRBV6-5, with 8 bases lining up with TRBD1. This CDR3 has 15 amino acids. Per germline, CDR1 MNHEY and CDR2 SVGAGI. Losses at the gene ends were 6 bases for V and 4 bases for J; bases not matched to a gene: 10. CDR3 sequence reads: CASSRRTGWATEAFF. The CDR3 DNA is TGTGCCAGCAGCCGCCGGACAGGGTGGGCCACTGAAGCTTTCTTT.

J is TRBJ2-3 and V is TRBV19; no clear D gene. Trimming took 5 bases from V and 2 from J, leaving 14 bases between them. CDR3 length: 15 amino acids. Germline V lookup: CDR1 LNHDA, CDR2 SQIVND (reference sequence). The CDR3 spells CASSRLGISTDTQYF. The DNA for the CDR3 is TGTGCCAGTAGTCGTCTAGGTATTTCCACAGATACGCAGTATTTT.

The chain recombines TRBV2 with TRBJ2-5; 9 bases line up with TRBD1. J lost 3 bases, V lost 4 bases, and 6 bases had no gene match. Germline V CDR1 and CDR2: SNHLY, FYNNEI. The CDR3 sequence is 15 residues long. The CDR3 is CASSAGQGPKETQYF. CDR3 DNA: TGTGCCAGCAGTGCGGGACAGGGACCAAAAGAGACCCAGTACTTC.

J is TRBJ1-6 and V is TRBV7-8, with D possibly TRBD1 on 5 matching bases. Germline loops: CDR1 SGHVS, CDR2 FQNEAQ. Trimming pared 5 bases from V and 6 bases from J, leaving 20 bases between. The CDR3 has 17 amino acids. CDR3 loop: CASSPIRGGALNSPLHF. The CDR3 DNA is TGTGCCAGCAGCCCCATCCGGGGCGGGGCCCTTAATTCACCCCTCCACTTT.

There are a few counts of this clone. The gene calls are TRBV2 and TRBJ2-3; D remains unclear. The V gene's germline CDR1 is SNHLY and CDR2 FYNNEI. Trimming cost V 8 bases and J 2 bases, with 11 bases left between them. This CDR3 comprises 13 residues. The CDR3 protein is CASRWQYTDTQYF. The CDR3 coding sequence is TGTGCCAGCCGTTGGCAGTACACAGATACGCAGTATTTT.

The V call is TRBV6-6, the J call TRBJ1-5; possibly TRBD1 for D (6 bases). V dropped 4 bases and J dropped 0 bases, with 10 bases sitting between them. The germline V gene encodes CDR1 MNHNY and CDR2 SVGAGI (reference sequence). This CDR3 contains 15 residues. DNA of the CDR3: TGTGCCAGCAGTTTCGGACAGTATAGCAATCAGCCCCAGCATTTT. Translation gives CASSFGQYSNQPQHF.

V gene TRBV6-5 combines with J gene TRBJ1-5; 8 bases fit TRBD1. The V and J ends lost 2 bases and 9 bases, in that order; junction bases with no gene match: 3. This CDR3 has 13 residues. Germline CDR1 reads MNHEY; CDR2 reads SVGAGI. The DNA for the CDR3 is TGTGCCAGCAGTTACGACAGGGGAAGGCCCCAGCATTTT. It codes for CASSYDRGRPQHF.

The CDR3 protein is CASSQDPRGETQYF. The CDR3, as DNA: TGTGCCAGCAGCCAAGATCCCCGGGGGGAGACCCAGTACTTC. J is TRBJ2-5 and V is TRBV4-2, with a tentative D call TRBD2 (6 bases). Germline V gene data show CDR1 as LGHNA and CDR2 as YNFKEQ. The CDR3 runs to 14 residues. The V and J ends lost 0 bases and 5 bases respectively, with 10 bases between them.

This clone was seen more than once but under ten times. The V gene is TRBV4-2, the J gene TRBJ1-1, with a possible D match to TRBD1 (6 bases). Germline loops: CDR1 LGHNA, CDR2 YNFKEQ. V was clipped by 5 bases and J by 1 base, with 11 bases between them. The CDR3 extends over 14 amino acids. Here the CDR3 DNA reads TGTGCCAGCAGCATTCGGACAGCGAACACTGAAGCTTTCTTT. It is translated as CASSIRTANTEAFF.

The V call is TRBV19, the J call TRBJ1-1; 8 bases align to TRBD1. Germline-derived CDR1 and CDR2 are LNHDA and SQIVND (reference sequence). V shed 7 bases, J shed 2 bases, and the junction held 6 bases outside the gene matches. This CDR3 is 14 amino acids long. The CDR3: CASNPGQVNTEAFF. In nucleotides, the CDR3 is TGTGCCAGTAATCCGGGACAGGTAAACACTGAAGCTTTCTTT. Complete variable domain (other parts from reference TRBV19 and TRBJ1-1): DGGITQSPKYLFRKEGQNVTLSCEQNLNHDAMYWYRQDPGQGLRLIYYSQIVNDFQKGDIAEGYSVSREKKESFPLTVTSAQKNPTAFYLCASNPGQVNTEAFFGQGTRLTVV.

The CDR3 loop is CATSRKGYRGHSYEQYF. The DNA for the CDR3 is TGTGCCACCAGCAGAAAGGGATACAGGGGGCACTCCTACGAGCAGTACTTC. The chain joins TRBV15 to TRBJ2-5; TRBD1 aligns across 9 bases. The assigned J gene may be wrong: the sequence end matches TRBJ2-7 better. The V gene's germline CDR1 is LNHNV and CDR2 YYDKDF (reference sequence). The CDR3 extends over 17 amino acids.

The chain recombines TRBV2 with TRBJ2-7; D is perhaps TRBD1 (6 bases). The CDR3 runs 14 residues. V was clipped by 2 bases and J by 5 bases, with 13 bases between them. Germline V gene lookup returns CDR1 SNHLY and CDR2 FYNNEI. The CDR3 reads CASSETAGAHEQYF. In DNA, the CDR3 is TGTGCCAGCAGTGAAACGGCAGGGGCGCACGAGCAGTACTTC.

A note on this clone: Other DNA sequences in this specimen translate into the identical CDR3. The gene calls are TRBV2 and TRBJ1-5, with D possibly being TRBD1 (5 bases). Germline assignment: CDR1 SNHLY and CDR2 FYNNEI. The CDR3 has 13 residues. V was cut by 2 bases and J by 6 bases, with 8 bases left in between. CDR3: CASSETGGQPQHF. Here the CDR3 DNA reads TGTGCCAGCAGTGAAACGGGGGGTCAGCCCCAGCATTTT.

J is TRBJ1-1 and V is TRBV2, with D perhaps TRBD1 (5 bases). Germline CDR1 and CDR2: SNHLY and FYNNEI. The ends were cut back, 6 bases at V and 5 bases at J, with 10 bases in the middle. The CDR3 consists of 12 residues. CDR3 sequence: CASRDGQTEAFF. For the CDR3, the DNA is TGTGCCAGCAGGGACGGACAAACTGAAGCTTTCTTT.

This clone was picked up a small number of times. The CDR3, as DNA: TGCGCCAGCAGCTCGGGACTAGCGGGGCCCACAGATACGCAGTATTTT. This translates into CASSSGLAGPTDTQYF. The chain has TRBV5-1 and TRBJ2-3; 13 positions agree with TRBD2. CDR1 and CDR2 (germline): SGHRS, YFSETQ. V dropped 3 bases and J dropped 2; count of bases not matched to a gene: 3. The CDR3 is made up of 16 amino acids. The variable domain in full, completed from reference TRBV5-1 and TRBJ2-3, reads KAGVTQTPRYLIKTRGQQVTLSCSPISGHRSVSWYQQTPGQGLQFLFEYFSETQRNKGNFPGRFSGRQFSNSRSEMNVSTLELGDSALYLCASSSGLAGPTDTQYFGPGTRLTVL.

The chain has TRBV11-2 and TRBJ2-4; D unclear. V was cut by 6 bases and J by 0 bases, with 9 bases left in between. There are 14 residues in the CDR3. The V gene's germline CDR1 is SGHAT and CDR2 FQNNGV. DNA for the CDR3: TGTGCCAGCAGTCAAACTTTAGCCAAAAACATTCAGTACTTC. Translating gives CASSQTLAKNIQYF.

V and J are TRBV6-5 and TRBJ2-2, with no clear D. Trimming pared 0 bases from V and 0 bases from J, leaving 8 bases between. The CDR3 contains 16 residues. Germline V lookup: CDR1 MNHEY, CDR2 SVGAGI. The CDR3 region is CASSYSRRANTGELFF. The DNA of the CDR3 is TGTGCCAGCAGTTACTCGAGACGGGCGAACACCGGGGAGCTGTTTTTT.

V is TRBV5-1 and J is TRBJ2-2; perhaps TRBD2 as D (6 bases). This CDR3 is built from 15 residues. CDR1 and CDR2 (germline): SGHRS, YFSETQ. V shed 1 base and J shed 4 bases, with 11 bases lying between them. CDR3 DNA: TGCGCCAGCAGCTTGTCAGGAGGGGTCACCGGGGAGCTGTTTTTT. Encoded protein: CASSLSGGVTGELFF.

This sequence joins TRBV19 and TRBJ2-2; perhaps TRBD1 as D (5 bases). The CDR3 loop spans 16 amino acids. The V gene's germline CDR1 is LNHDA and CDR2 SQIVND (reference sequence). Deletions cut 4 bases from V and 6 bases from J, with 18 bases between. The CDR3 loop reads CASSRITGPVAGELFF. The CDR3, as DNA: TGTGCCAGTAGTAGGATAACAGGCCCCGTGGCCGGGGAGCTGTTTTTT.

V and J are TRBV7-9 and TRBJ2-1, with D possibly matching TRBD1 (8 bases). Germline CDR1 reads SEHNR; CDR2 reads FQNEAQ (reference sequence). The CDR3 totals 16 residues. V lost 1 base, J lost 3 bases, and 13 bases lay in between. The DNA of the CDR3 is TGTGCCAGCAGCTTAGACAGGGGGGGGTACTACAATGAGCAGTTCTTC. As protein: CASSLDRGGYYNEQFF.

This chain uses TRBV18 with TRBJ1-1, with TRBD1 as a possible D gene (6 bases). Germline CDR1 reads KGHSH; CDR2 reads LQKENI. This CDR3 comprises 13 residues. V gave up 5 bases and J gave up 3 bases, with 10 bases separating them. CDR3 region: CASSTKGDTEAFF. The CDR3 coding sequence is TGTGCCAGCTCAACCAAGGGGGACACTGAAGCTTTCTTT.

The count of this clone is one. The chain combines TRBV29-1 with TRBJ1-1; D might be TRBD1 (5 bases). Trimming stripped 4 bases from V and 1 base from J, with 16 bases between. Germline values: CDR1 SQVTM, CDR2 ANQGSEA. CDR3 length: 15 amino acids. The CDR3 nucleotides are TGCAGCGTTGGAATAGGGCAGGGCCCGAACACTGAAGCTTTCTTT. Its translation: CSVGIGQGPNTEAFF. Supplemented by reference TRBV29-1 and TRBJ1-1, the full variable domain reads SAVISQKPSRDICQRGTSLTIQCQVDSQVTMMFWYRQQPGQSLTLIATANQGSEATYESGFVIDKFPISRPNLTFSTLTVSNMSPEDSSIYLCSVGIGQGPNTEAFFGQGTRLTVV.

CDR3: CASSLVDGVGNTIYF. The CDR3 DNA is TGTGCCAGCAGCTTAGTGGACGGGGTGGGAAACACCATATATTTT. The rearrangement uses TRBV7-9 and TRBJ1-3; D unclear. V lost 1 base and J lost 4, with 11 bases in between. Germline values: CDR1 SEHNR, CDR2 FQNEAQ (reference sequence). The CDR3 contains 15 residues.

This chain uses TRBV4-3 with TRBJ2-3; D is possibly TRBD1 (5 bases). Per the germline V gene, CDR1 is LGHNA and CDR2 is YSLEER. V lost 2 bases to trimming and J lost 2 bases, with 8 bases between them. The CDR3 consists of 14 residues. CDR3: CASSQRQITDTQYF. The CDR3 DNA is TGCGCCAGCAGCCAAAGACAGATCACAGATACGCAGTATTTT.